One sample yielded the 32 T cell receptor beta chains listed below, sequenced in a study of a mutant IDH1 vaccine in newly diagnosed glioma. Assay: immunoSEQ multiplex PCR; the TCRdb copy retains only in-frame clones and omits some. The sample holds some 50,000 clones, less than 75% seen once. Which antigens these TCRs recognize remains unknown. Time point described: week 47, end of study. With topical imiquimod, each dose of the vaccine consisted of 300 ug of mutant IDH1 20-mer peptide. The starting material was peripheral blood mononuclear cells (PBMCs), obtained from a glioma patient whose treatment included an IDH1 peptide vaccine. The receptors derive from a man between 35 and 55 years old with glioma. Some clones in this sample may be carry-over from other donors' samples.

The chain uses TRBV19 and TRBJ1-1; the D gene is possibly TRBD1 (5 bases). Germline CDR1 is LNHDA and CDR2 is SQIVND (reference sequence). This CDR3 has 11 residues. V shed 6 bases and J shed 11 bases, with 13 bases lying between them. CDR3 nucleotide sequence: TGTGCCAGTAGGGTGGGGGGAGAGGCTTTCTTT. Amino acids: CASRVGGEAFF.

The CDR3 spells CASSEQGLITEAFF. CDR3 nucleotides: TGTGCCAGCAGTGAACAGGGTCTGATAACTGAAGCTTTCTTT. The chain combines TRBV25-1 with TRBJ1-1, with TRBD1 as a possible D gene (5 bases). The V end was cut by 2 bases, the J end by 5 bases, with 12 bases between. The CDR3 has 14 amino acids. CDR1 is MGHDK, CDR2 SYGVNS, per germline.

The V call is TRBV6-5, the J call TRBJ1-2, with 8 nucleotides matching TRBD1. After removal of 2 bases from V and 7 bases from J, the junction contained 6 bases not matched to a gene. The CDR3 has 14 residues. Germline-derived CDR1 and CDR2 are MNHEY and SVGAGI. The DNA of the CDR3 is TGTGCCAGCAGTTACACCGACAGGGGCGTTGGCTACACCTTC. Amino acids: CASSYTDRGVGYTF.

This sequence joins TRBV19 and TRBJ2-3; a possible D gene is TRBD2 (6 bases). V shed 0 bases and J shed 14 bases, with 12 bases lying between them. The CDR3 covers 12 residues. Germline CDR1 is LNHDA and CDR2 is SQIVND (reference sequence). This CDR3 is CASSIDRGLRYF. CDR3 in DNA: TGTGCCAGTAGTATAGATCGGGGACTCCGGTATTTT.

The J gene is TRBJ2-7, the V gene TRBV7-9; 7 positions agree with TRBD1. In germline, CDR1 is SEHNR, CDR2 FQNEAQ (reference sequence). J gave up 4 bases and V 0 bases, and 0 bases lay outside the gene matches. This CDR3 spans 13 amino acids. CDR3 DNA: TGTGCCAGCAGCTTAGCGGGACAGTACGAGCAGTACTTC. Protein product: CASSLAGQYEQYF.

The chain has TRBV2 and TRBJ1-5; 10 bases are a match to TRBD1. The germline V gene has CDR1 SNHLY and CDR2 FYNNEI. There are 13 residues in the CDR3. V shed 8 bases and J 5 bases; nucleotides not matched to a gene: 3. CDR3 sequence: CASRQGADQPQHF. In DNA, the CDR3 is TGTGCCAGCCGACAGGGGGCGGATCAGCCCCAGCATTTT.

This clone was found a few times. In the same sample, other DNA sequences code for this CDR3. The DNA of the CDR3 is TGTGCCAGCTCTCCGGACGGAGGGTATAATTCACCCCTCCACTTT. It yields the protein CASSPDGGYNSPLHF. The gene calls are TRBV5-6 and TRBJ1-6, with D unresolved. This CDR3 comprises 15 residues. Germline V CDR1 and CDR2: SGHDT, YYEEEE. V lost 7 bases, J lost 4 bases, and 15 bases lay in between.

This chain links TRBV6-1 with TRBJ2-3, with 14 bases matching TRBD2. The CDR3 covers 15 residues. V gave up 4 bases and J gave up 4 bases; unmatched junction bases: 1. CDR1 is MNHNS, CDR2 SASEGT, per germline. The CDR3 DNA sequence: TGTGCCAGCAGTGTGACTAGCGGGGGGGCAGATACGCAGTATTTT. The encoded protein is CASSVTSGGADTQYF.

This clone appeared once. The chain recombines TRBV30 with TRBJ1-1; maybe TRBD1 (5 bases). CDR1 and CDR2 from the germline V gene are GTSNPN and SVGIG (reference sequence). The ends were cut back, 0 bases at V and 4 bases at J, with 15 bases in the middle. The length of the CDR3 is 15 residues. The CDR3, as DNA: TGTGCCTGGAGTGTACTAGGGACCCGGAGCACTGAAGCTTTCTTT. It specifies CAWSVLGTRSTEAFF.

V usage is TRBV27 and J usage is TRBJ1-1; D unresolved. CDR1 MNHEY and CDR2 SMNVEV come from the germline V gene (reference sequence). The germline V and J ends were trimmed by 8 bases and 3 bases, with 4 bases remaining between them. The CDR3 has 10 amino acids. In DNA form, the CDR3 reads TGTGCCAGCGGGTACACTGAAGCTTTCTTT. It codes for CASGYTEAFF.

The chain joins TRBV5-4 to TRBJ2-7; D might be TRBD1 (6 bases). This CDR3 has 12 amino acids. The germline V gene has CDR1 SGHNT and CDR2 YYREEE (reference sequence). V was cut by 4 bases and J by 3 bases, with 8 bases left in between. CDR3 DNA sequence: TGTGCCAGCAGCGTGGACAGCTACGAGCAGTACTTC. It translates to CASSVDSYEQYF.

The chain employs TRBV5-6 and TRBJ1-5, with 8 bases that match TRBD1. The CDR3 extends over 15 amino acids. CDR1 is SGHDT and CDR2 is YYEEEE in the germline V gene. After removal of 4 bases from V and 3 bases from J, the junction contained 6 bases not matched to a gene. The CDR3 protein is CASSRTGMFNQPQHF. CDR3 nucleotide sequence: TGTGCCAGCAGCCGGACAGGGATGTTCAATCAGCCCCAGCATTTT.

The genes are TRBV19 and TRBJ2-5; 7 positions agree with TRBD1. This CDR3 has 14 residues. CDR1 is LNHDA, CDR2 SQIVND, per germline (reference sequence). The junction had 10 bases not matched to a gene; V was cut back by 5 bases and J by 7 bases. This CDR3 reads CASSEQTGSGTQYF. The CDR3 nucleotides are TGTGCCAGTAGTGAACAGACAGGGTCGGGGACCCAGTACTTC. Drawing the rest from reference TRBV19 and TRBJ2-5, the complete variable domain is DGGITQSPKYLFRKEGQNVTLSCEQNLNHDAMYWYRQDPGQGLRLIYYSQIVNDFQKGDIAEGYSVSREKKESFPLTVTSAQKNPTAFYLCASSEQTGSGTQYFGPGTRLLVL.

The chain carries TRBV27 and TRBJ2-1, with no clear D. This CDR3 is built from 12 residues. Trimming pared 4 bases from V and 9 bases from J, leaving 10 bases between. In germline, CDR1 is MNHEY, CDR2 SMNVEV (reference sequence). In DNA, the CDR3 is TGTGCCAGCAGTTCGCCCCTCTCTGAGCAGTTCTTC. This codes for CASSSPLSEQFF.

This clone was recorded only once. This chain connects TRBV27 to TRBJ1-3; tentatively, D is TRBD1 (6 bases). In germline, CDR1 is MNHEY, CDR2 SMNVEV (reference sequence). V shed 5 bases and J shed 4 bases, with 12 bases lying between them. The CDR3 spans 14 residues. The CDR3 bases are TGTGCCAGCAGTCACGGCGGACAGGGAAACACCATATATTTT. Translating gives CASSHGGQGNTIYF.

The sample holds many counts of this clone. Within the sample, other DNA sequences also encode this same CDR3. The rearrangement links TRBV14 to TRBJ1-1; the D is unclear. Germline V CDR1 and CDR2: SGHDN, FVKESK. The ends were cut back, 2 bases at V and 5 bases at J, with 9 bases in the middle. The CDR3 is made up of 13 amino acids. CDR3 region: CASSQSSRTEAFF. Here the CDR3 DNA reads TGTGCCAGCAGCCAAAGCTCGCGGACTGAAGCTTTCTTT.

CDR3 coding DNA: TGCGCCAGCAGTGAAGGGCTGGGGCGGTACGAGCAGTACTTC. Protein: CASSEGLGRYEQYF. The V call is TRBV10-2, the J call TRBJ2-7; D possibly corresponds to TRBD1 (5 bases). This CDR3 contains 14 residues. The germline V gene has CDR1 WSHSY and CDR2 SAAADI. V was clipped by 3 bases and J by 4 bases, with 13 bases between them.

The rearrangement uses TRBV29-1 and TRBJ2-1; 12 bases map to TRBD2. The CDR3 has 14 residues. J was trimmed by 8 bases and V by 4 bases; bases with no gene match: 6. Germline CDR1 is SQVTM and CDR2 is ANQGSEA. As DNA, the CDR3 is TGCAGCGTTGGAGGACTAGCGGGGTCATATGAGCAGTTCTTC. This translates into CSVGGLAGSYEQFF.

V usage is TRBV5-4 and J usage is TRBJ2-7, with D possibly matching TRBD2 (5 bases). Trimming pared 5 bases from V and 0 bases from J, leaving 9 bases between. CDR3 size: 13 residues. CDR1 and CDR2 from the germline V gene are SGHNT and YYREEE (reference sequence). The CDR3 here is CASSFGLSYEQYF. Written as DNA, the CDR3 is TGTGCCAGCAGTTTCGGACTCTCCTACGAGCAGTACTTC. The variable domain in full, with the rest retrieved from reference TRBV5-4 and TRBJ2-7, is ETGVTQSPTHLIKTRGQQVTLRCSSQSGHNTVSWYQQALGQGPQFIFQYYREEENGRGNFPPRFSGLQFPNYSSELNVNALELDDSALYLCASSFGLSYEQYFGPGTRLTVT.

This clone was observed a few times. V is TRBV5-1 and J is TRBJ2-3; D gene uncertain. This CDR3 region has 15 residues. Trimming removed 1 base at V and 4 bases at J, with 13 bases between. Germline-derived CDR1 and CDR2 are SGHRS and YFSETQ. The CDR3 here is CASSLNGKEADTQYF. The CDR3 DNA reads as TGCGCCAGCAGCTTGAATGGGAAAGAGGCAGATACGCAGTATTTT.

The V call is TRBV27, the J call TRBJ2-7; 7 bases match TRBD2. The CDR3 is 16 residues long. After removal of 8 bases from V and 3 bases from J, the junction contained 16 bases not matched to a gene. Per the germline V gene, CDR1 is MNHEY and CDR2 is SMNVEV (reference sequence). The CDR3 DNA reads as TGTGCCAGCTACGGGCGGGCCAGTATAGCGGGCTACGAGCAGTACTTC. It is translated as CASYGRASIAGYEQYF.

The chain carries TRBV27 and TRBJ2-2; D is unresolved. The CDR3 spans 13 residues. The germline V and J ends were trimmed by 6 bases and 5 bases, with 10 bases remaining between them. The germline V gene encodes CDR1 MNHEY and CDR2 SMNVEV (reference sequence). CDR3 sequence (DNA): TGTGCCAGCAGAGTAGTCGCGACCGGGGAGCTGTTTTTT. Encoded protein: CASRVVATGELFF.

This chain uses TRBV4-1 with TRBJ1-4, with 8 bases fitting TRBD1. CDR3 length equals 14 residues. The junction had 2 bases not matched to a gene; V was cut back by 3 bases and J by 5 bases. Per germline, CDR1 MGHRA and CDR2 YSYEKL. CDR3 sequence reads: CASSQGTGNEKLFF. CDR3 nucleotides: TGCGCCAGCAGCCAGGGGACAGGAAATGAAAAACTGTTTTTT.

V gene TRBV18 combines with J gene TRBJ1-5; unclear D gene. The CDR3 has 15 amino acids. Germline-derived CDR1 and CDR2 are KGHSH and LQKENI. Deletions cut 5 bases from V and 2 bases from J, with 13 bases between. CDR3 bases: TGTGCCAGCTCAACCGAGGGAATCGGCAATCAGCCCCAGCATTTT. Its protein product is CASSTEGIGNQPQHF.

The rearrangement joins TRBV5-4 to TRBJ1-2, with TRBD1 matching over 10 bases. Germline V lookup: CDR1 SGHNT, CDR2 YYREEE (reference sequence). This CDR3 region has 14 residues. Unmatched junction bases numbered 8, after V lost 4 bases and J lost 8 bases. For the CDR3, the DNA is TGTGCCAGCAGCCGCGACAGGGGGCGGAACGGCTACACCTTC. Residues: CASSRDRGRNGYTF.

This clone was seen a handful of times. The CDR3 DNA is TGTGCCAGCAGCTTAATCGAGGCGCCAGGGGCCTATGGCTACACCTTC. Translated, it gives CASSLIEAPGAYGYTF. The V and J genes are TRBV7-2 and TRBJ1-2; D perhaps matches TRBD1 (6 bases). Germline V gene sequence: CDR1 SGHTA, CDR2 FQGNSA. This CDR3 has 16 amino acids. Trimming removed 2 bases at V and 4 bases at J, with 17 bases between. Full variable domain (remainder filled in from reference TRBV7-2 and TRBJ1-2): GAGVSQSPSNKVTEKGKDVELRCDPISGHTALYWYRQSLGQGLEFLIYFQGNSAPDKSGLPSDRFSAERTGGSVSTLTIQRTQQEDSAVYLCASSLIEAPGAYGYTFGSGTRLTVV.

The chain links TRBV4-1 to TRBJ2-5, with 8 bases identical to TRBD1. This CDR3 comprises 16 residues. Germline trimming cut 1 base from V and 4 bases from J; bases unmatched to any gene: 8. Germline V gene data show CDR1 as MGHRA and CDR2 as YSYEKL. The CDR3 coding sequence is TGCGCCAGCAGCCAAGTGAAGACAGGGGTCCGAGAGACCCAGTACTTC. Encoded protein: CASSQVKTGVRETQYF.

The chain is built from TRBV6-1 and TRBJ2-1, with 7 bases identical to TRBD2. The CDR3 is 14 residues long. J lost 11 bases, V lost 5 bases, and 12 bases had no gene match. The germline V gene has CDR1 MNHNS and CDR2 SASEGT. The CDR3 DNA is TGTGCCAGCAGTCTTGACCCCTCTAGCGGACAGCAGTTCTTC. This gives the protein CASSLDPSSGQQFF.

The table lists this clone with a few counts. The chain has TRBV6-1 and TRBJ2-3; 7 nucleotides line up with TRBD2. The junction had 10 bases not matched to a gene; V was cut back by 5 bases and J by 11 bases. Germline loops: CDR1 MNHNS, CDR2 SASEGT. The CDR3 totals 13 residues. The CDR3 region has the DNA TGTGCCAGCAGTCCGACTAGCTTAGTGAGGCAGTATTTT. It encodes CASSPTSLVRQYF.

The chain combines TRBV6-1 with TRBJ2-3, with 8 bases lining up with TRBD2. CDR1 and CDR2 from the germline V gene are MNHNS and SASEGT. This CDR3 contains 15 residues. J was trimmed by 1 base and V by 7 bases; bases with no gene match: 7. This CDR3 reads CASKSLAGGTDTQYF. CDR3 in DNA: TGTGCCAGCAAAAGTCTAGCGGGTGGCACAGATACGCAGTATTTT.

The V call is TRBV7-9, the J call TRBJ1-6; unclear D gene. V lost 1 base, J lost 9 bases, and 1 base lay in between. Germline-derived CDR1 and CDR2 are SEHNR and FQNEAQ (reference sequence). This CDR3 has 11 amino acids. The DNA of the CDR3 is TGTGCCAGCAGCTTAGGTTCACCCCTCCACTTT. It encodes CASSLGSPLHF.

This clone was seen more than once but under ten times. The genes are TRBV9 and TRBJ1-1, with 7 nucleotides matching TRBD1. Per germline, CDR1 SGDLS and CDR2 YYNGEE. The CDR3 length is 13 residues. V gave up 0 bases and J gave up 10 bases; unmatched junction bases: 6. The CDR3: CASSVEGRGRAFF. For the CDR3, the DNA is TGTGCCAGCAGCGTAGAGGGCAGGGGGAGAGCTTTCTTT.